Each of the 26 T cell receptor beta chains below was sequenced from the same sample in a study of cytomegalovirus exposure and HLA in healthy donors. The PCR contained 60 Vbeta and 13 Jbeta primers. Assay: immunoSEQ multiplex PCR; the TCRdb copy retains only in-frame clones and omits some. The table lists 200,000 to 250,000 clones. Sequenced material: PBMCs. Receptors originate from a girl aged 2-10 years in good health and CMV-seropositive.

The V and J genes are TRBV13 and TRBJ2-3, with 12 nucleotides matching TRBD2. V was clipped by 1 base and J by 0 bases; unmatched bases: 14. The V gene's germline CDR1 is PRHDT and CDR2 FYEKMQ (reference sequence). The CDR3 runs to 21 residues. The CDR3 sequence: CASSLENPGLAGRSSTDTQYF. Written as DNA, the CDR3 is TGTGCCAGCAGCTTAGAAAATCCGGGACTAGCGGGTCGATCTAGCACAGATACGCAGTATTTT.

This sequence joins TRBV6-1 and TRBJ1-2; D ambiguous. Germline assignment: CDR1 MNHNS and CDR2 SASEGT. The V gene lost 2 bases and the J gene lost 4 bases, with 14 bases spanning the gap. The CDR3 contains 15 residues. The CDR3 region has the DNA TGTGCCAGCAGTGAAAATTGGAGGACCTTCTATGGCTACACCTTC. Translation: CASSENWRTFYGYTF.

The gene calls are TRBV11-1 and TRBJ2-7; a possible D gene is TRBD1 (6 bases). The CDR3 totals 16 residues. The germline CDR1 and CDR2 sequences are SGHAT and FQDESV (reference sequence). With 5 bases removed from V and 6 bases from J, the gap between germline ends came to 23 bases. CDR3 bases: TGTGCCAGCAGCCTAGACCCTCCGGCCCTCAGGGGCGAGCAGTACTTC. It is translated as CASSLDPPALRGEQYF.

CDR3 residues: CASSVGLAYEQYF. The DNA of the CDR3 is TGTGCCAGCAGCGTAGGCCTAGCTTACGAGCAGTACTTC. The chain uses TRBV9 and TRBJ2-7, with a tentative D call TRBD2 (5 bases). The V gene's germline CDR1 is SGDLS and CDR2 YYNGEE. The CDR3 sequence is 13 residues long. Trimming took 0 bases from V and 4 from J, leaving 8 bases between them.

CDR3 nucleotides: TGTGCCAGCAGTTGGACAGGGGGCACCGGGGAGCTGTTTTTT. It codes for CASSWTGGTGELFF. The J gene is TRBJ2-2, the V gene TRBV6-1; 10 bases align to TRBD1. The germline V gene encodes CDR1 MNHNS and CDR2 SASEGT. There are 14 residues in the CDR3. V gave up 5 bases and J gave up 4 bases; unmatched junction bases: 1.

This sequence joins TRBV7-9 and TRBJ2-1; possibly TRBD2 for D (7 bases). Germline-derived CDR1 and CDR2 are SEHNR and FQNEAQ (reference sequence). This CDR3 has 16 amino acids. V was pared by 3 bases and J by 0 bases, with 12 bases between. The CDR3 loop is CASSLAGAISYNEQFF. The CDR3 DNA sequence: TGTGCCAGCAGCTTGGCGGGGGCCATCTCCTACAATGAGCAGTTCTTC.

The J gene is TRBJ2-3, the V gene TRBV11-1, with 11 bases fitting TRBD2. CDR3 length: 14 amino acids. Germline assignment: CDR1 SGHAT and CDR2 FQDESV (reference sequence). Unmatched junction bases numbered 3, after V lost 5 bases and J lost 5 bases. CDR3 region: CASSRGTSGDTQYF. CDR3 in DNA: TGTGCCAGCAGCCGGGGGACTAGCGGAGATACGCAGTATTTT.

A word on this clone: No DNA is shown, since the ends of the CDR3 on it are uncertain; the CDR3 is the one TCRdb lists. CDR3 sequence: CASSPWRVGTMSSSSEYEQFF. The rearrangement uses TRBV7-8 and TRBJ2-1; TRBD2, the D gene given by the table, was not confirmed from the DNA. The CDR3 length is 21 residues, termini included. Germline assignment: CDR1 SGHVS and CDR2 FQNEAQ.

This chain uses TRBV9 with TRBJ2-7, with TRBD1 matching 10 bases. After removal of 3 bases from V and 6 bases from J, the junction contained 9 bases not matched to a gene. This CDR3 spans 15 amino acids. CDR1 and CDR2 from the germline V gene are SGDLS and YYNGEE. CDR3: CASSARQGAVGEQYF. Written as DNA, the CDR3 is TGTGCCAGCAGCGCCAGACAGGGGGCGGTTGGCGAGCAGTACTTC.

The gene calls are TRBV6-5 and TRBJ1-2, with 8 nucleotides matching TRBD1. The junction had 2 bases not matched to a gene; V was cut back by 6 bases and J by 8 bases. Germline CDR1 is MNHEY and CDR2 is SVGAGI. This CDR3 has 11 residues. In nucleotides, the CDR3 is TGTGCCAGCAGACGACAGGGGGGCTACACCTTC. Translating it yields CASRRQGGYTF.

This chain connects TRBV11-2 to TRBJ2-5, with TRBD1 identical over 7 bases. The germline V gene has CDR1 SGHAT and CDR2 FQNNGV. The junction had 15 bases not matched to a gene; V was cut back by 6 bases and J by 5 bases. This CDR3 is 16 amino acids long. The CDR3 DNA reads as TGTGCCAGCAGGCCCAATCTAGACAGGGCTAGGGAGACCCAGTACTTC. The encoded protein is CASRPNLDRARETQYF. The full variable domain, with the rest looked up from reference TRBV11-2 and TRBJ2-5, is EAGVAQSPRYKIIEKRQSVAFWCNPISGHATLYWYQQILGQGPKLLIQFQNNGVVDDSQLPKDRFSAERLKGVDSTLKIQPAKLEDSAVYLCASRPNLDRARETQYFGPGTRLLVL.

This sequence joins TRBV2 and TRBJ2-7; TRBD1 agrees at 8 bases. J was trimmed by 3 bases and V by 8 bases; bases with no gene match: 9. Looked up from germline, CDR1 is SNHLY and CDR2 is FYNNEI. This CDR3 region has 14 residues. The CDR3 sequence: CASGWTGSGYEQYF. In DNA, the CDR3 is TGTGCCAGCGGTTGGACAGGGTCTGGCTACGAGCAGTACTTC.

The gene calls are TRBV7-2 and TRBJ2-5, with 9 positions matching TRBD2. The germline V gene has CDR1 SGHTA and CDR2 FQGNSA. This CDR3 comprises 16 residues. The V and J ends lost 1 base and 4 bases, in that order; junction bases with no gene match: 7. Here the CDR3 DNA reads TGTGCCAGCAGCTTAGGAGGTCTAGCGGGATTAGAGACCCAGTACTTC. Translated: CASSLGGLAGLETQYF.

The V and J genes are TRBV5-8 and TRBJ1-5; no definite D call. V was shortened by 0 bases and J by 9 bases, with 10 bases between the two germline ends. Germline-derived CDR1 and CDR2 are SGHTS and YDEGEE. The CDR3 contains 13 residues. The DNA of the CDR3 is TGTGCCAGCAGCTTGGCAGTGATTCCGCCCCAGCATTTT. Its translation is CASSLAVIPPQHF. Supplemented by reference TRBV5-8 and TRBJ1-5, the full variable domain reads EAGVTQSPTHLIKTRGQQATLRCSPISGHTSVYWYQQALGLGLQFLLWYDEGEERNRGNFPPRFSGRQFPNYSSELNVNALELEDSALYLCASSLAVIPPQHFGDGTRLSIL.

In the case of this clone: Within the sample, other DNA sequences also encode this same CDR3. The genes are TRBV7-3 and TRBJ2-3; TRBD2 matches at 8 bases. Unmatched junction bases numbered 5, after V lost 6 bases and J lost 3 bases. The CDR3 sequence is 14 residues long. Germline CDR1 reads SGHTA; CDR2 reads FQGTGA. The CDR3 spells CASSPAGVTDTQYF. In DNA form, the CDR3 reads TGTGCCAGCAGTCCAGCGGGAGTGACAGATACGCAGTATTTT.

The chain recombines TRBV28 with TRBJ2-5, with TRBD2 matching over 7 bases. The J call is uncertain, as TRBJ2-7 better fits the DNA end. The CDR3 is 12 amino acids. Germline values: CDR1 MDHEN, CDR2 SYDVKM. Here the CDR3 reads CAGSWGRAEQYF. In DNA form, the CDR3 reads TGTGCCGGATCTTGGGGGAGGGCCGAGCAGTACTTC.

The chain links TRBV28 to TRBJ1-2, with no clear D. Germline V gene data show CDR1 as MDHEN and CDR2 as SYDVKM. V lost 5 bases to trimming and J lost 5 bases, with 9 bases between them. The CDR3 covers 12 residues. CDR3 protein: CASSPQRYGYTF. CDR3 DNA: TGTGCCAGCAGTCCGCAGAGGTATGGCTACACCTTC.

The chain links TRBV29-1 to TRBJ2-7; 9 positions match TRBD1. Germline V gene data show CDR1 as SQVTM and CDR2 as ANQGSEA. The CDR3 length is 13 residues. Losses at the gene ends were 0 bases for V and 6 bases for J; bases not matched to a gene: 3. As DNA, the CDR3 is TGCAGCGTTGAAGATGACAGGGGGACCGAGCAGTACTTC. Its translation is CSVEDDRGTEQYF.

This chain links TRBV29-1 with TRBJ2-5, with TRBD1 matching 7 bases. The J call may be in error: the DNA end matches TRBJ2-7 better. CDR1 and CDR2 (germline): SQVTM, ANQGSEA. This CDR3 region has 14 residues. The CDR3 coding sequence is TGCAGCGTTCGGGGATTGGGACAGTCCTACGAGCAGTACTTC. Protein product: CSVRGLGQSYEQYF.

The chain couples TRBV13 to TRBJ2-7, with TRBD2 matching 8 bases. V shed 1 base, J shed 7 bases, and the junction held 6 bases outside the gene matches. Per germline, CDR1 PRHDT and CDR2 FYEKMQ (reference sequence). This CDR3 comprises 14 residues. The CDR3 coding sequence is TGTGCCAGCAGCTTAGCGGGAGGGCGGGGTGAGCAGTACTTC. Protein: CASSLAGGRGEQYF. The variable domain in full, with the rest retrieved from reference TRBV13 and TRBJ2-7, is AAGVIQSPRHLIKEKRETATLKCYPIPRHDTVYWYQQGPGQDPQFLISFYEKMQSDKGSIPDRFSAQQFSDYHSELNMSSLELGDSALYFCASSLAGGRGEQYFGPGTRLTVT.

This chain connects TRBV19 to TRBJ1-3; unclear D gene. The V gene lost 7 bases and the J gene lost 4 bases, with 11 bases spanning the gap. Per the germline V gene, CDR1 is LNHDA and CDR2 is SQIVND (reference sequence). The length of the CDR3 is 13 residues. The CDR3 DNA reads TGTGCCAGTACTATCGCGAAGGGAAACACCATATATTTT. It codes for CASTIAKGNTIYF.

V gene TRBV19 combines with J gene TRBJ2-2, with D perhaps matching TRBD2 (5 bases). The V gene lost 10 bases and the J gene lost 1 base, with 10 bases spanning the gap. The germline V gene has CDR1 LNHDA and CDR2 SQIVND (reference sequence). The CDR3 is made up of 13 amino acids. CDR3 sequence (DNA): TGTGCCACCACTCGGGAGAACACCGGGGAGCTGTTTTTT. Protein product: CATTRENTGELFF.

J is TRBJ2-5 and V is TRBV11-2, with 14 nucleotides matching TRBD2. Trimming took 5 bases from V and 4 from J; bases not matched to a gene: 6. The CDR3 consists of 16 residues. Germline values: CDR1 SGHAT, CDR2 FQNNGV. CDR3 nucleotide sequence: TGTGCCAGCAGCCAAGGGACTAGCGGGAGTAGAGAGACCCAGTACTTC. This translates into CASSQGTSGSRETQYF.

The rearrangement uses TRBV5-1 and TRBJ2-7; weak D call: TRBD2 (7 bases). Germline V gene lookup returns CDR1 SGHRS and CDR2 YFSETQ. The CDR3 length is 15 residues. The germline V and J ends were trimmed by 0 bases and 5 bases, with 15 bases remaining between them. CDR3 nucleotides: TGCGCCAGCAGCTTGGCGGGGGGCCTCGGGGACGAGCAGTACTTC. Amino acid sequence: CASSLAGGLGDEQYF.

About this clone itself: Different DNA sequences within this sample yield the same CDR3. CDR3: CASSFRGYEQYF. DNA for the CDR3: TGTGCCAGCAGTTTTCGGGGGTACGAGCAGTACTTC. The rearrangement uses TRBV28 and TRBJ2-7; D is possibly TRBD2 (6 bases). Trimming stripped 3 bases from V and 4 bases from J, with 7 bases between. The CDR3 is 12 residues long. The V gene's germline CDR1 is MDHEN and CDR2 SYDVKM.

V is TRBV6-1 and J is TRBJ2-7, with 8 bases identical to TRBD2. CDR3 length: 15 residues. J gave up 0 bases and V 1 base, and 2 bases lay outside the gene matches. Germline CDR1 and CDR2: MNHNS and SASEGT. The CDR3 DNA reads TGTGCCAGCAGTGAAGAGCGGGGGAGCTCCTACGAGCAGTACTTC. Its protein product is CASSEERGSSYEQYF.